Presented here are 7 T cell receptor beta chains from one specimen sequenced in a study of identifying expanded T cells in peripheral blood. Only in-frame clones appear in the TCRdb table, and some are missing; sequencing was by immunoSEQ multiplex PCR. This sample has 110,000 or so clones, with 88% found just once. The sequenced sample consisted of blood. These TCRs come from a person aged 18 to 75 in good health.

The chain has TRBV29-1 and TRBJ2-3; D is perhaps TRBD1 (6 bases). The CDR3 has 11 amino acids. V lost 5 bases and J lost 4, with 7 bases in between. The germline CDR1 and CDR2 sequences are SQVTM and ANQGSEA. Here the CDR3 DNA reads TGCAGCGTTTACAGGGCAGATACGCAGTATTTT. Protein product: CSVYRADTQYF.

This rearrangement joins TRBV19 to TRBJ2-1; the D gene is possibly TRBD1 (6 bases). Trimming removed 0 bases at V and 2 bases at J, with 8 bases between. There are 15 residues in the CDR3. The germline V gene has CDR1 LNHDA and CDR2 SQIVND (reference sequence). CDR3 nucleotide sequence: TGTGCCAGTAGTATAGACAGGGGCCCCTACAATGAGCAGTTCTTC. Translated: CASSIDRGPYNEQFF. The whole variable domain, remainder taken from reference TRBV19 and TRBJ2-1, is DGGITQSPKYLFRKEGQNVTLSCEQNLNHDAMYWYRQDPGQGLRLIYYSQIVNDFQKGDIAEGYSVSREKKESFPLTVTSAQKNPTAFYLCASSIDRGPYNEQFFGPGTRLTVL.

On this clone itself: The same CDR3 arises from other DNA sequences in this sample as well. The chain links TRBV7-3 to TRBJ1-2; the D is unclear. The CDR3 runs 13 residues. With 1 base removed from V and 6 bases from J, the gap between germline ends came to 9 bases. Germline values: CDR1 SGHTA, CDR2 FQGTGA. This CDR3 reads CASSLSGGDGYTF. DNA for the CDR3: TGTGCCAGCAGCTTAAGTGGCGGGGATGGCTACACCTTC.

The rearrangement uses TRBV2 and TRBJ1-2, with 7 bases fitting TRBD1. Germline V gives CDR1 SNHLY, CDR2 FYNNEI. V shed 5 bases, J shed 7 bases, and the junction held 4 bases outside the gene matches. The CDR3 contains 12 residues. CDR3 amino acids: CASSTGEAGYTF. Here the CDR3 DNA reads TGTGCCAGCAGTACAGGGGAGGCTGGCTACACCTTC.

V gene TRBV6-5 combines with J gene TRBJ1-2; D may be TRBD1 (5 bases). Trimming pared 0 bases from V and 8 bases from J, leaving 16 bases between. The CDR3 covers 15 residues. Germline V lookup: CDR1 MNHEY, CDR2 SVGAGI. The CDR3, as DNA: TGTGCCAGCAGTTACTCGAATCTGGGGGTTTCGGGCTACACCTTC. This codes for CASSYSNLGVSGYTF.

CDR3: CASSPSGGFYEQYF. Here the CDR3 DNA reads TGTGCCAGCTCACCCTCAGGGGGCTTTTACGAGCAGTACTTC. J is TRBJ2-7 and V is TRBV18; TRBD1 matches 8 bases. J gave up 4 bases and V 3 bases, and 5 bases lay outside the gene matches. CDR1 and CDR2 (germline): KGHSH, LQKENI. The CDR3 contains 14 residues. Filled out from reference TRBV18 and TRBJ2-7, the complete variable domain reads NAGVMQNPRHLVRRRGQEARLRCSPMKGHSHVYWYRQLPEEGLKFMVYLQKENIIDESGMPKERFSAEFPKEGPSILRIQQVVRGDSAAYFCASSPSGGFYEQYFGPGTRLTVT.

This rearrangement joins TRBV13 to TRBJ2-7; D is undetermined. V shed 5 bases and J shed 2 bases, with 16 bases lying between them. CDR3 length: 15 amino acids. From germline, CDR1 is PRHDT and CDR2 FYEKMQ (reference sequence). The CDR3 DNA follows: TGTGCCAGCAGCCCTAGGAGTTCGGATGCCTACGAGCAGTACTTC. Amino acid sequence: CASSPRSSDAYEQYF. The complete variable domain, with remaining parts taken from reference TRBV13 and TRBJ2-7, reads AAGVIQSPRHLIKEKRETATLKCYPIPRHDTVYWYQQGPGQDPQFLISFYEKMQSDKGSIPDRFSAQQFSDYHSELNMSSLELGDSALYFCASSPRSSDAYEQYFGPGTRLTVT.